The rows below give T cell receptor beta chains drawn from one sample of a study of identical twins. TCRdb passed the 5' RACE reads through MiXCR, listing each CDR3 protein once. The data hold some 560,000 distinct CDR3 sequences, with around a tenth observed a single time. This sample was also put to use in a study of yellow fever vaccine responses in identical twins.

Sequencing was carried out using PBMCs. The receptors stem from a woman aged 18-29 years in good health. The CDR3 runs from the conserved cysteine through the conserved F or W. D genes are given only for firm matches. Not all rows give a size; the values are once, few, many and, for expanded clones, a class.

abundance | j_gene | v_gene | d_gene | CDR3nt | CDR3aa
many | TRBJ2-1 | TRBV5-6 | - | TGTGCCAGCAGCTTCACCGCAGGTTCCAATGAGCAGTTCTTC | CASSFTAGSNEQFF
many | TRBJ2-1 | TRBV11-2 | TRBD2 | TGTGCCAGCAGCTCTGGACTAGCGGGGGGGCTTTTGTCGAATGAGCAGTTCTTC | CASSSGLAGGLLSNEQFF
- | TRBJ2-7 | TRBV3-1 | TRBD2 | TGTGCCAGCAGCCAACTCCCTAGCGGGGGAGGAGAGCAGTACTTC | CASSQLPSGGGEQYF
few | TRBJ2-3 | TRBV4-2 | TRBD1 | TGTGCCAGCAGCCAAGTACCCGAAGACAGGGGGACCGATACGCAGTATTTT | CASSQVPEDRGTDTQYF
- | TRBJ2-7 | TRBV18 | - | TGTGCCAGCACCCCGGGGACTTCGATGGGGGAGCAGTACTTC | CASTPGTSMGEQYF
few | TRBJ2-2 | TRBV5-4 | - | TGTGCCAGCAGCCTCAGGGGGGCCGGGGCCGGGGAGCTGTTTTTT | CASSLRGAGAGELFF
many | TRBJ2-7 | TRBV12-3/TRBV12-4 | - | TGTGCCAGCAGTGCGAACGGCCCCGCAGGAGGGGAGCAGTACTTC | CASSANGPAGGEQYF
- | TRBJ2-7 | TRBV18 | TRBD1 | TGTGCCAGCTCACCACGACATCCCGACGGGACAGGGGCCTACGAGCAGTACTTC | CASSPRHPDGTGAYEQYF
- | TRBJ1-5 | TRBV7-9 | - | TGTGCCAGCAGCCCCTCCGAATGGGGGGGAAATCAGCCCCAGCATTTT | CASSPSEWGGNQPQHF
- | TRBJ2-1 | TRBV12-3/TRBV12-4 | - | TGTGCCAGCAGTTTAGGTGCAGGGTCGAACTTC | CASSLGAGSNF
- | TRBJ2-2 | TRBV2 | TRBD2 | TGTGCCAGCAGTCGTTTCGGGACTAGCGGGGCGAACACCGGGGAGCTGTTTTTT | CASSRFGTSGANTGELFF
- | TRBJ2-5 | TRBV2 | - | TGTGCCAGCAGTGGACAGGCGGGGACCCAGTACTTC | CASSGQAGTQYF
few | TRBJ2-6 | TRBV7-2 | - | TGTGCCAGCAGCCCCCTCACGGGCGGGGCCAACGTCCTGACTTTC | CASSPLTGGANVLTF
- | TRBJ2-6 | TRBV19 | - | TGTGCCAGTAAATTAGGGGGGCGCTTGAGCTCTGGGGCCAACGTCCTGACTTTC | CASKLGGRLSSGANVLTF
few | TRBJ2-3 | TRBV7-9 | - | TGTGCCAGCAGCTTAGCGGGGGGCCTTCCCACAGATACGCAGTATTTT | CASSLAGGLPTDTQYF
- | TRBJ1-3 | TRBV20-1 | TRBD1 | TGCAGTGCAGAACAGGGGGCGTCTGGAAACACCATATATTTT | CSAEQGASGNTIYF
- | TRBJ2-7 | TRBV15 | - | TGTGCCACCAGCAGGAATAGGAACGAGCAGTACTTC | CATSRNRNEQYF
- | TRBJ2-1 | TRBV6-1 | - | TGTGCCTCGAACGGCGGTCAGGACAAAAACAATGAGCAGTTCTTC | CASNGGQDKNNEQFF
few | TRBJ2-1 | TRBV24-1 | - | TGTGCCACCAGTGATTTCGCCCCGAGAAATGAGCAGTTCTTC | CATSDFAPRNEQFF
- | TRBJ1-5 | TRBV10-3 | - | TGTGCCATCAGTGAGTCCCGACAGGCTAGCAATCAGCCCCAGCATTTT | CAISESRQASNQPQHF
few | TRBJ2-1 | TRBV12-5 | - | TGTGCTAGTGGTTTGGTACTTGGGACAACCTACAATGAGCAGTTCTTC | CASGLVLGTTYNEQFF
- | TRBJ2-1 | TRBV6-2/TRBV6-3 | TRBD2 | TGTGCCAGCAGTTACAGTTCACCGGGACTAGCGGGAGGGCCGGGTGTATACAATGAGCAGTTCTTC | CASSYSSPGLAGGPGVYNEQFF
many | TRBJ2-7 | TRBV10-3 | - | TGTGCCATAACACAGGGACCAAGCTCCTACGAGCAGTACTTC | CAITQGPSSYEQYF
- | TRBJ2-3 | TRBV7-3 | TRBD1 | TGTGCCAGCAGCAACACAGGGGCTGGCACAGATACGCAGTATTTT | CASSNTGAGTDTQYF
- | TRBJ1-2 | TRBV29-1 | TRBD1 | TGCAGCGTAACCGGGACAGGGGGCCATGGCTACACCTTC | CSVTGTGGHGYTF
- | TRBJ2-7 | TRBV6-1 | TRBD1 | TGTGCCAGCAGGCCAGCAGGGGGCTACGAGCAGTACTTC | CASRPAGGYEQYF
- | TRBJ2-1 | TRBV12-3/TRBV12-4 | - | TGTGCCAGCAGTTTAGGGTTGGGGACGGATAACGCGGATGAGCAGTTCTTC | CASSLGLGTDNADEQFF
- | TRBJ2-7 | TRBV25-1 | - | TGTGCCAGCAGTAAACAGGGTACGGGATACGAGCAGTACTTC | CASSKQGTGYEQYF
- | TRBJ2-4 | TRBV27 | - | TGTGCCAGAGAGAGTTTGGGGGGGCAGCTGATTATCGCCTGGGCCAAAAACATTCAGTACTTC | CARESLGGQLIIAWAKNIQYF
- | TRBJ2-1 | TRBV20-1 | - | TGCTGTGCTAGAGTTCGGAAAGACCGATCCTACAATGAGCAGTTCTTC | CCARVRKDRSYNEQFF
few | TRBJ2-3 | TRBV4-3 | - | TGCGCCAGCAGCCAAGATTTCGTGGGATTGGGCACAGATACGCAGTATTTT | CASSQDFVGLGTDTQYF
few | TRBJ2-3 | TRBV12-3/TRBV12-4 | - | TGTGCCAGCAGTTTAGGAGGCAGGTGGGGAGATACGCAGTATTTT | CASSLGGRWGDTQYF
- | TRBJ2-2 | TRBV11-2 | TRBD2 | TGTGCCAGCAGCTTCAAACTAGCGGGAGGATTGAGCACCGGGGAGCTGTTTTTT | CASSFKLAGGLSTGELFF
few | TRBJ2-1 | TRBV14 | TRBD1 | TGTGCCAGCAGCCAAACCAGATCGACAGGGTTGTACAATGAGCAGTTCTTC | CASSQTRSTGLYNEQFF
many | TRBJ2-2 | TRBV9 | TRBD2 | TGTGCCAGCAGCACGCGGACTAGTCAGAACGTTAGGGAGCTGTTTTTT | CASSTRTSQNVRELFF
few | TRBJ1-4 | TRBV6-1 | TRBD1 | TGTGCCAGCAGTAGGGACAGGGGGGCAACTAATGAAAAACTGTTTTTT | CASSRDRGATNEKLFF
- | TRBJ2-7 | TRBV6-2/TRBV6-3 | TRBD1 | TGTGCCAGCGAAGAGACAGGGGTGACCTACGAGCAGTACTTC | CASEETGVTYEQYF
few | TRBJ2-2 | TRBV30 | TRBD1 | TGTGCCTGGAGTGGCCCCGGGACAGCAACCGGGGAGCTGTTTTTT | CAWSGPGTATGELFF
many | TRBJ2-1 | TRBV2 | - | TGTGCCAGCACCTTCCTAACTGAGCAGTTCTTC | CASTFLTEQFF
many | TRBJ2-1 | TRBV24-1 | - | TGTGCCACCAGTGATCTTCGTTACAATGAGCAGTTCTTC | CATSDLRYNEQFF
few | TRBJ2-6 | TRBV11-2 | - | TGTGCCAGCAGCTTAGACTTGTGGGGATTAGCGGTCGATACTGGGGCCAACGTCCTGACTTTC | CASSLDLWGLAVDTGANVLTF
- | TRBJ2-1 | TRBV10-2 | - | TGCGCCAGCAGGTCTCCCGCTACCCCCGGGGTCAATGAGCAGTTCTTC | CASRSPATPGVNEQFF
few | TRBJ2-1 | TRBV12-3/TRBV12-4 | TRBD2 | TGTGCCAGCAGTTTGAAGCGGGAGAGGGTCGATGGGCAGTTCTTC | CASSLKRERVDGQFF
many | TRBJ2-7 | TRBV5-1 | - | TGCGCCAGCACCCTTGGCGGGACTTCCGGGGACGAGCAGTACTTC | CASTLGGTSGDEQYF
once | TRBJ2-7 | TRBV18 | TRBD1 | TGTGCCAGCTCACCACCGACAGGGCTCTACGAGCAGTACTTC | CASSPPTGLYEQYF
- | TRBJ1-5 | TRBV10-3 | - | TGTGCCATCAGTGAGGAGGGGCAAACCTATCAGCCCCAGCATTTT | CAISEEGQTYQPQHF
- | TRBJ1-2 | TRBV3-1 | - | TGTGCCAGCAGCCAAGCCATTGGAGGGATCTATGGCTACACCTTC | CASSQAIGGIYGYTF
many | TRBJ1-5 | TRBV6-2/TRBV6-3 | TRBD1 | TGTGCCAGCTCCGCCCCGAACAGGGGGCCCTTTGGTCAGCCCCAGCATTTT | CASSAPNRGPFGQPQHF
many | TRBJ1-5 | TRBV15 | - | TGTGCCACCAGCCGGACAGACCTTAATCAGCCCCAGCATTTT | CATSRTDLNQPQHF
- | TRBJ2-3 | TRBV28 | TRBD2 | TGTGCCAGCAGTCAACAACTTAGGCTAGCGGGAGTGGCAGATACGCAGTATTTT | CASSQQLRLAGVADTQYF
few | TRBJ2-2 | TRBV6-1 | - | TGTGCCAGCAGTCAACCCCCGCAGAGGGGTTCTACCGGGGAGCTGTTTTTT | CASSQPPQRGSTGELFF
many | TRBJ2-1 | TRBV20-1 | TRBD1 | TGCAGTGCTAGAGAGGTGGGACAGGATCACAATGAGCAGTTCTTC | CSAREVGQDHNEQFF